These T cell receptor beta chains were read from a single sample in a study of blood T cell repertoires in COVID-19. Here immunoSEQ multiplex PCR was the method, and the copy in TCRdb shows in-frame clones only, minus some. The profile covers about 170,000 clones, with roughly 91% appearing a single time and roughly 5% taken by the ten largest. Sequences were obtained from peripheral blood. The receptor set was obtained from a woman aged 50 to 65 with acute or convalescent COVID-19. The CDR3 runs from the conserved cysteine through the conserved F or W. A D gene is named only where the DNA matches it firmly. Size values are once, few and many counts, or a class for expanded clones, and some rows have none.

-	TRBV5-1	-	TRBJ2-3	TGCGCCAGCAGCATTCTACAGGGGATCCGGGAGGGCCAGATCGCAGATACGCAGTATTTT	CASSILQGIREGQIADTQYF
once	TRBV2	-	TRBJ1-6	TGTGCCAGCACCTTAGACGCTCAGGGTAATTCACCCCTCCACTTT	CASTLDAQGNSPLHF
-	TRBV4-1	TRBD1	TRBJ1-5	TGCGCCAGCAGCCCAGGACAGGGGTTTCGACAGCCCCAGCATTTT	CASSPGQGFRQPQHF
-	TRBV19	-	TRBJ2-5	TGTGCCAGTAGTATAGTCCGCAGGGGTGGAGAGACCCAGTACTTC	CASSIVRRGGETQYF
-	TRBV10-3	-	TRBJ2-1	TGTGCCACCCACAGGACGCAGTACAATGAGCAGTTCTTC	CATHRTQYNEQFF
once	TRBV19	-	TRBJ1-1	TGTGCCAGTACTTACCGATCGGACACTGAAGCTTTCTTT	CASTYRSDTEAFF
once	TRBV11-2	-	TRBJ1-1	TGTGCCAGCAGCGGGGGGGGCTTTTTGGACAAAATGAACACTGAAGCTTTCTTT	CASSGGGFLDKMNTEAFF
-	TRBV10-3	TRBD1	TRBJ2-7	TGTGCCACAGAGACAGGGGATTTGGACGAGCAGTACTTC	CATETGDLDEQYF
-	TRBV7-2	TRBD1	TRBJ1-5	TGTGCCAGCAGCCTCGGGACAGGCTTAAGCATTGGGCAGCCCCAGCATTTT	CASSLGTGLSIGQPQHF
-	TRBV7-9	TRBD1	TRBJ1-2	TGTGCCAGCAGCATGGGAGGACAGGCCCAGGGAGGCTACACCTTC	CASSMGGQAQGGYTF
-	TRBV4-2	-	TRBJ2-1	TGTGCCAGCAGCCAAGGAGTACAGGGATACGGAAATGAGCAGTTCTTC	CASSQGVQGYGNEQFF
few	TRBV30	-	TRBJ1-1	TGTGCCTGGAGGGGACTCGGCAGTAACACTGAAGCTTTCTTT	CAWRGLGSNTEAFF
few	TRBV6-5	TRBD1	TRBJ2-7	TGTGCCTCGGGACAGGGTGGCCCTTCAGAGTACTTC	CASGQGGPSEYF
-	TRBV18	-	TRBJ1-2	TGTGCCAGCTCACCAGGAGTTTTCTATGGCTACACCTTC	CASSPGVFYGYTF
-	TRBV10-3	TRBD2	TRBJ2-7	TGTGCCAGTACTAGCGGGCCTCAGAGCAAGCAGTACTTC	CASTSGPQSKQYF
-	TRBV6-2/TRBV6-3	TRBD2	TRBJ2-1	TGTGCCAGCAGTTACAGGGCGGGGGGCCCTGGGAATGAGCAGTTCTTC	CASSYRAGGPGNEQFF
-	TRBV9	-	TRBJ1-2	TGTGCCAGCAGCGTAGTTCCAGTCTCAGGGGATGGCTACACCTTC	CASSVVPVSGDGYTF
once	TRBV6-5	TRBD1	TRBJ2-1	TGTGCCAGCAGTTACCCCAACAGGGGGCAGGGGAATGAGCAGTTCTTC	CASSYPNRGQGNEQFF
-	TRBV5-4	TRBD1	TRBJ2-1	TGTGCCAGCAGCTTCTACAGGGGGACGGAGTTCTTC	CASSFYRGTEFF
-	TRBV6-4	-	TRBJ2-3	TGTGCCAGCAGTGACTCGAGGGGGACTAACACAGATACGCAGTATTTT	CASSDSRGTNTDTQYF
-	TRBV3-1/TRBV3-2	-	TRBJ1-2	TGTGCCAGCAGCCAAGCTTCTAACTATGGCTACACCTTC	CASSQASNYGYTF
-	TRBV19	TRBD1	TRBJ1-5	TGTGCCAGTAGTAGGGACAGCCTTTATCAGCCCCAGCATTTT	CASSRDSLYQPQHF
-	TRBV2	-	TRBJ2-7	TGTGCCAGCTCCCGGAGGGCGAAGGGCTACGAGCAGTACTTC	CASSRRAKGYEQYF
-	TRBV15	TRBD1	TRBJ2-5	TGTGCCACCAGCAGAGATGTGACAGGGTCAGAGACCCAGTACTTC	CATSRDVTGSETQYF
once	TRBV5-6	TRBD1	TRBJ1-2	TGTGCCAGCAGCTTAAGACAGGGCAGGAACTATGGCTACACCTTC	CASSLRQGRNYGYTF
-	TRBV24-1	TRBD2	TRBJ2-3	TGTGCCACCAGTGATCGGGGGGGAGCGTTGGCAGATACGCAGTATTTT	CATSDRGGALADTQYF
-	TRBV5-1	-	TRBJ1-2	TGCGCCAGCAGCTTGGAAGGGGATCGGAATGGCTACACCTTC	CASSLEGDRNGYTF
once	TRBV2	TRBD1	TRBJ1-2	TGTGCCAGCAGCTGGACAGGGGGTGGCTACACCTTC	CASSWTGGGYTF
-	TRBV7-2	-	TRBJ2-7	TGTGCCAGCAGCTTAGCGGGTAGCGGAGGGTCCTACGAGCAGTACTTC	CASSLAGSGGSYEQYF
-	TRBV24-1	TRBD1	TRBJ1-2	TGTGCCACCAGTGGCGGAGGGCCGGGACAGGGGGACTATTATCGAGGTACTCATGGCTACACCTTC	CATSGGGPGQGDYYRGTHGYTF
-	TRBV5-1	-	TRBJ2-7	TGCGCCAGCAGCGAAGGGGCCTACGAGCAGTACTTC	CASSEGAYEQYF
-	TRBV7-2	-	TRBJ1-2	TGTGCCAGCAGCTTAGGGGACATGGACTATGGCTACACCTTC	CASSLGDMDYGYTF
-	TRBV7-9	-	TRBJ1-3	TGTGCCAGCAGCCAGTCTCGGACATCCAGCCAGAGCACCATATATTTT	CASSQSRTSSQSTIYF
-	TRBV29-1	-	TRBJ2-1	TGCAGCGTGGCCTTTGGACCTCGGGGAAATGAGCAGTTCTTC	CSVAFGPRGNEQFF
-	TRBV28	-	TRBJ1-2	TGTGCCAGCAGTTTTGCGGGGGCCTATGGCTACACCTTC	CASSFAGAYGYTF
-	TRBV5-4	-	TRBJ2-7	TGTGCCAGCAGCTCCACAGGGGCGGGATCATACGAGCAGTACTTC	CASSSTGAGSYEQYF
-	TRBV4-3	-	TRBJ2-2	TGCGCCAGCAGCTCCATGAACACCGGGGAGCTGTTTTTT	CASSSMNTGELFF
-	TRBV7-2	TRBD2	TRBJ2-5	TGTGCCAGCAGATGGACTAGCGCCCAAGAGACCCAGTACTTC	CASRWTSAQETQYF
-	TRBV7-9	TRBD1	TRBJ1-2	TGTGCCAGCAGCCCGGGACAGGGGATGGGTGGCTACACCTTC	CASSPGQGMGGYTF
-	TRBV7-3	-	TRBJ2-3	TGTGCCAGCAGCTCCGGGACTAGCACAGATACGCAGTATTTT	CASSSGTSTDTQYF
-	TRBV21-1	-	TRBJ2-4	TGTGCCAGCAGCAGGGGACTGCCCAAAAACATTCAGTACTTC	CASSRGLPKNIQYF
-	TRBV20-1	-	TRBJ1-2	TGCAGTGCTAGTGTGAGGGCAGGCCTTAAGGGTGGCTACACCTTC	CSASVRAGLKGGYTF
-	TRBV7-2	TRBD1	TRBJ2-3	TGTGCCAGCAGCCTGGGACAGGGAACAGATACGCAGTATTTT	CASSLGQGTDTQYF
-	TRBV7-8	TRBD1	TRBJ2-7	TGTGCCAGCAGCACGGACAGGGGGCTGAGAGAGCAGTACTTC	CASSTDRGLREQYF
-	TRBV6-5	-	TRBJ1-1	TGTGCCAGCAATCCTAGCGAAGGCTACCCTGAAGCTTTCTTT	CASNPSEGYPEAFF
-	TRBV21-1	-	TRBJ2-5	TGTGCCAGCAGCAAAATCGGCGGAGGACGGCAAATAGAAGAGACCCAATACTTC	CASSKIGGGRQIEETQYF
once	TRBV10-3	-	TRBJ1-1	TGTGCCATCAGTGCTCTCGCCGGGGGCACTGAAGCTTTCTTT	CAISALAGGTEAFF
-	TRBV19	-	TRBJ1-1	TGTGCCAGTAGCCCCCCTGAGGGATTTGAAGCTTTCTTT	CASSPPEGFEAFF
-	TRBV18	-	TRBJ1-1	TGTGCCAGCTCACCCCACGAGGGTCAGTTCGACACTGAAGCTTTCTTT	CASSPHEGQFDTEAFF
-	TRBV28	-	TRBJ2-1	TGTGCCAGCAGTCTTGCACTAAGTGAGCAGTTCTTC	CASSLALSEQFF
once	TRBV11-2	-	TRBJ1-5	TGTGCCAGCAGCTCACAGAATCAGCCCCAGCATTTT	CASSSQNQPQHF
-	TRBV6-1	-	TRBJ1-2	TGTGCCAGCAGTGAACCCGAGTATGGCTACACCTTC	CASSEPEYGYTF
-	TRBV30	-	TRBJ1-1	TGTGCCTTGCTCCAGGGAAACATGAACACTGAAGCTTTCTTT	CALLQGNMNTEAFF
-	TRBV27	-	TRBJ2-7	TGTGCCAGCAGTGCCTCCGGGACACCAGCCTCCTACGAGCAGTACTTC	CASSASGTPASYEQYF
-	TRBV5-1	-	TRBJ1-1	TGCGCCAGCAGCTTGGGGGGGCAAATTAACACTGAAGCTTTCTTT	CASSLGGQINTEAFF